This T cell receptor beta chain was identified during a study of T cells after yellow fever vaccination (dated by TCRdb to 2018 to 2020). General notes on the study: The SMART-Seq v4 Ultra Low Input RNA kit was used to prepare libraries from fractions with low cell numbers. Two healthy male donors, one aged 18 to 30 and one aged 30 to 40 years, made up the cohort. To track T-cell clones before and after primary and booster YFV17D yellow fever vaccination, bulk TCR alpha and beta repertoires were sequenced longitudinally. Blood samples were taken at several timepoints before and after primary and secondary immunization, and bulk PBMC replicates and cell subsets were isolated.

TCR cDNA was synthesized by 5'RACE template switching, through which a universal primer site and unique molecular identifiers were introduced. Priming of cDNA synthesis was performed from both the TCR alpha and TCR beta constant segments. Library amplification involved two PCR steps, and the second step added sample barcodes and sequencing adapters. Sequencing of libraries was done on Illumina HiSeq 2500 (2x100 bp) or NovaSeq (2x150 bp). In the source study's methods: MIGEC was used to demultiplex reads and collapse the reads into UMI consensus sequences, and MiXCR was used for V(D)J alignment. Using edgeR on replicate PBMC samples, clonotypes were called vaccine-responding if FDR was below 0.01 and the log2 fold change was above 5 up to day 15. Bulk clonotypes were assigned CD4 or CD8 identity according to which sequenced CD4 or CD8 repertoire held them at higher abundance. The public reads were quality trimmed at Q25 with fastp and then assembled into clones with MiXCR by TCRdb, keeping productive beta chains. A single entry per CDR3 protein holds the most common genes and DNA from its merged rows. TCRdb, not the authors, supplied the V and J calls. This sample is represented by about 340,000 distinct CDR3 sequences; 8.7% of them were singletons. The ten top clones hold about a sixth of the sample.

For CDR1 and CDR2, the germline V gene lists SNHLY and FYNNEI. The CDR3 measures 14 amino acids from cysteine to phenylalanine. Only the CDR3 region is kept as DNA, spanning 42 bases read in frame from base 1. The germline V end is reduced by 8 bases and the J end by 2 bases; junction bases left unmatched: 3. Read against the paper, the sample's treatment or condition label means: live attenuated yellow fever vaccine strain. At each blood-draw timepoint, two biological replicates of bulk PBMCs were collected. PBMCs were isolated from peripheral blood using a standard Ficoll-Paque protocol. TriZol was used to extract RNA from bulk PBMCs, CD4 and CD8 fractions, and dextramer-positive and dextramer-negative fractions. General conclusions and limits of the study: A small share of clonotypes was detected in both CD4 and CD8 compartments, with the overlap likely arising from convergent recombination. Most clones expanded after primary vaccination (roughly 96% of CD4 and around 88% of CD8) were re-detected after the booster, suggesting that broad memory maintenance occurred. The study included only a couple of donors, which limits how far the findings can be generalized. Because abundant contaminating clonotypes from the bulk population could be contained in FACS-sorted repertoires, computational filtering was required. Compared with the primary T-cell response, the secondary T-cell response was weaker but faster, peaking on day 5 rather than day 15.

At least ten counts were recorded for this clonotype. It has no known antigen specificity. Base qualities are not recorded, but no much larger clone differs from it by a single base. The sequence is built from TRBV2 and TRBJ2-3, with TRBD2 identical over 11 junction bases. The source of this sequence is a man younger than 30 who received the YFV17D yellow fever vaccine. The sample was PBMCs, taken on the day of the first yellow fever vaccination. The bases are TGTGCCAGCCGTAGCGGGGGGGACACAGATACGCAGTATTTT. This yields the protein CASRSGGDTDTQYF.